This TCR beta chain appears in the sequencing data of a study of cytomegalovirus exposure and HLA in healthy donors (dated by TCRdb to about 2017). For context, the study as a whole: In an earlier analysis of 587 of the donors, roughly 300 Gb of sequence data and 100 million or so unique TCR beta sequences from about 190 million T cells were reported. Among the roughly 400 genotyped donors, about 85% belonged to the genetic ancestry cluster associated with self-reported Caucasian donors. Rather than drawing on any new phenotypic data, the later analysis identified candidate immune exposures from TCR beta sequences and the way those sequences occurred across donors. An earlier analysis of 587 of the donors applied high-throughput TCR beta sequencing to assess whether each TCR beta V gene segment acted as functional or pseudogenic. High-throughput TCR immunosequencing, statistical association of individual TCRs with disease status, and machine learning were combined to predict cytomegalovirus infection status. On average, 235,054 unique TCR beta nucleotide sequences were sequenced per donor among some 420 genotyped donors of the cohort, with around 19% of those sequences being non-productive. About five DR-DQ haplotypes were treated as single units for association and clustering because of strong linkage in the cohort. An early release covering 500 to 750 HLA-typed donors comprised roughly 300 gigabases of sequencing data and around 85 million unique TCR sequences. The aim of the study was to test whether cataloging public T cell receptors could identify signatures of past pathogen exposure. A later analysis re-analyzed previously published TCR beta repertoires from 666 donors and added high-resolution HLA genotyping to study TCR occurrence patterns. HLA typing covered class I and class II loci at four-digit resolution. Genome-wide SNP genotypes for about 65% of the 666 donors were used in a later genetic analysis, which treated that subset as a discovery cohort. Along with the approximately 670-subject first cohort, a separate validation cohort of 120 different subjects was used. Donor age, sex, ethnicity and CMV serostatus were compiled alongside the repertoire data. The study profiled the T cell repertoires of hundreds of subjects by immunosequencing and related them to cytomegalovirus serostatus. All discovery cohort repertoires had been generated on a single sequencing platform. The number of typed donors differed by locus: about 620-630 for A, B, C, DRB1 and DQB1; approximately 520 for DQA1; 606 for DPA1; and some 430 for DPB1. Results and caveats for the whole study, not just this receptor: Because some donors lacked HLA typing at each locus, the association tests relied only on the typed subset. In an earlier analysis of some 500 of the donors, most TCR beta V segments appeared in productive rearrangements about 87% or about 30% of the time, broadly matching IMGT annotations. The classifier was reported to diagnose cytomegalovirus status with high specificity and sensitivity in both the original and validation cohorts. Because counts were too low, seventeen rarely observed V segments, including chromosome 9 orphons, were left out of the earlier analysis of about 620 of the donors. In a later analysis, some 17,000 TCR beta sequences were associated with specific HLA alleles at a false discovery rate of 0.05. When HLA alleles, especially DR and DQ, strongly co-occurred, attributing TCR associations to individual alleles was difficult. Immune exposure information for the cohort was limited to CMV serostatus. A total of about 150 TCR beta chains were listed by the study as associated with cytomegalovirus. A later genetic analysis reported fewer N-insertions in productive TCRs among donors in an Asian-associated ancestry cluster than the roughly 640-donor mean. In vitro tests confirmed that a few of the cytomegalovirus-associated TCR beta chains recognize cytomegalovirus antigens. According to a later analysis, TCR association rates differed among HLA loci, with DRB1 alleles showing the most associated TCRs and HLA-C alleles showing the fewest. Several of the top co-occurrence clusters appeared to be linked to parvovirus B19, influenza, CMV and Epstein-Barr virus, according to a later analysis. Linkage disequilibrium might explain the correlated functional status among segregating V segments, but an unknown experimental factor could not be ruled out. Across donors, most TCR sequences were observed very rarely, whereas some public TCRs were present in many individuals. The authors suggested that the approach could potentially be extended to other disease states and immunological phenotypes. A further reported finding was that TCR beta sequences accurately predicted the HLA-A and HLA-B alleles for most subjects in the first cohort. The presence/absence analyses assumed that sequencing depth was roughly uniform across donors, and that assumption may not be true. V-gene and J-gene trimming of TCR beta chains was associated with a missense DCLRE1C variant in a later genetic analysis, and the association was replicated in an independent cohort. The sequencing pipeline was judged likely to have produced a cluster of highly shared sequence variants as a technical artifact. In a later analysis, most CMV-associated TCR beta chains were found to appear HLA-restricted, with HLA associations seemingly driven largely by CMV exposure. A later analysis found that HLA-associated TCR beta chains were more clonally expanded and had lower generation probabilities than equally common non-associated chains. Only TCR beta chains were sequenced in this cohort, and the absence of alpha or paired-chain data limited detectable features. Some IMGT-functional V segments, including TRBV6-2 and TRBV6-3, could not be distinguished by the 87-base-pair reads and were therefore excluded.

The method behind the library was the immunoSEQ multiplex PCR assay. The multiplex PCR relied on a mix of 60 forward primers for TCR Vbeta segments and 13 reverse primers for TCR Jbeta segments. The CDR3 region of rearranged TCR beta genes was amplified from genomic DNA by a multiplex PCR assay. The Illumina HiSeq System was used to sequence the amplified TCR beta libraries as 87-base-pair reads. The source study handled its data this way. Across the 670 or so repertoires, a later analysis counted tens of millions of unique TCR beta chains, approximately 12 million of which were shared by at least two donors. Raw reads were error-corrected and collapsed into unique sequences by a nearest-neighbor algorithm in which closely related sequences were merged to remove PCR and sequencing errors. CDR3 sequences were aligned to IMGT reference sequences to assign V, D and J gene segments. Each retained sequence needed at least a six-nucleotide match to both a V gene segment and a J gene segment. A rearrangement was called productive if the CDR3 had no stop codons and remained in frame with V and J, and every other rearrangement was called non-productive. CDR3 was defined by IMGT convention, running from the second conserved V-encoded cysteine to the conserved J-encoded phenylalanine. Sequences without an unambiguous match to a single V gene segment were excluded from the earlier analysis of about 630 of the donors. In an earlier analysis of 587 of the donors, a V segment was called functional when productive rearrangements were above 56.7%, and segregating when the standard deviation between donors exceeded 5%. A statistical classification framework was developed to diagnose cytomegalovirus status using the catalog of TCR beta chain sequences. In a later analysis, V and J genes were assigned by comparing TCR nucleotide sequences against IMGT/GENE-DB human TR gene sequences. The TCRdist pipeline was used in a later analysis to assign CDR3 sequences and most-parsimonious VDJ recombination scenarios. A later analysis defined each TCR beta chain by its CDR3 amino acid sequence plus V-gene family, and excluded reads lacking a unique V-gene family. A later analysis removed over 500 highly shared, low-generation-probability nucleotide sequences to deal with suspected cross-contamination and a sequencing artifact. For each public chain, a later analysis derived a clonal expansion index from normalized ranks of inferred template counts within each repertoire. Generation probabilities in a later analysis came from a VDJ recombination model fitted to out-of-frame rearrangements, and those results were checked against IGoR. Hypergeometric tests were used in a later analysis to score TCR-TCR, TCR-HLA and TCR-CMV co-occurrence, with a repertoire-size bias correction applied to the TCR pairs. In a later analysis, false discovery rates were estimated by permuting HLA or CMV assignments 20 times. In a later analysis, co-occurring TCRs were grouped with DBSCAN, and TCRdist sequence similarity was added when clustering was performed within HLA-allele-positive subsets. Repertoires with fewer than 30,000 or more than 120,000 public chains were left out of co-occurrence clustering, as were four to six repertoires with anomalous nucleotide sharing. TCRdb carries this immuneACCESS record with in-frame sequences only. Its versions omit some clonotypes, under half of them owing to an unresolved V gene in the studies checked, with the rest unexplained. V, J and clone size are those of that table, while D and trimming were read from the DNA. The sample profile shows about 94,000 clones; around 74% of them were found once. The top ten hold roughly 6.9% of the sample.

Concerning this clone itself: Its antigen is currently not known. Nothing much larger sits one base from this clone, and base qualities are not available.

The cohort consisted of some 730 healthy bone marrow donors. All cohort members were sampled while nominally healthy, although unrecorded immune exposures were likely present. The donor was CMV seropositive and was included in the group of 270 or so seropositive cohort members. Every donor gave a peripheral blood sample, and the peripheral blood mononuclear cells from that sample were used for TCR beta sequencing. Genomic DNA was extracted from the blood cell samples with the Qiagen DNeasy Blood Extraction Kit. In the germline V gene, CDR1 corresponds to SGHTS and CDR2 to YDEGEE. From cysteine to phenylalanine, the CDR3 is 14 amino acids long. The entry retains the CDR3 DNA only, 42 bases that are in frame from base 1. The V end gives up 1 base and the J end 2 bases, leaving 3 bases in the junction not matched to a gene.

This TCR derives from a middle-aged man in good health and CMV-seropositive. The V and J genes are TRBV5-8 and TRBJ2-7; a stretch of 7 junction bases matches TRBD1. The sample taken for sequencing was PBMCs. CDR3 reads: CASSLRQGAYEQYF. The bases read TGTGCCAGCAGCTTGCGGCAGGGGGCCTACGAGCAGTACTTC.